The 12 T cell receptor beta chains below all came from one sample that was sequenced in a study of blood T cell repertoires in COVID-19. Here immunoSEQ multiplex PCR was the method, and the copy in TCRdb shows in-frame clones only, minus some. The sample has around 620,000 clones, about nine tenths seen once. Material: peripheral blood. The receptors were sampled from a woman aged 18-35 years with acute or convalescent COVID-19.

This chain uses TRBV3-1 (or the pseudogene TRBV3-2) with TRBJ2-7; tentative D call: TRBD2 (6 bases). CDR3 length: 14 amino acids. Between the trimmed V and J ends, which lost 4 bases and 2 bases, there was a span of 12 bases. CDR1 is LGHDT, CDR2 YNNKEL, per germline (reference sequence). In DNA, the CDR3 is TGTGCCAGCAGCCCTGAGGGGAGGACCTACGAGCAGTACTTC. Its protein product is CASSPEGRTYEQYF.

This sequence joins TRBV19 and TRBJ1-2; possibly TRBD1 for D (5 bases). V was cut by 5 bases and J by 2 bases, with 18 bases left in between. Germline V gene sequence: CDR1 LNHDA, CDR2 SQIVND (reference sequence). The CDR3 spans 16 residues. The CDR3 bases are TGTGCCAGTAGTGCGACTCGACAGAACCAAAACTATGGCTACACCTTC. It translates to CASSATRQNQNYGYTF.

This chain uses TRBV6-2 or TRBV6-3 with TRBJ1-1, with D possibly TRBD1 on 5 matching bases. This CDR3 has 16 residues. Between the trimmed V and J ends, which lost 4 bases and 5 bases, there was a span of 20 bases. Per the germline V gene, CDR1 is MNHEY and CDR2 is SVGEGT. The CDR3 nucleotides are TGTGCCAGCAGTTTAGGTCTGGGGCAGGGTAATACTGAAGCTTTCTTT. Its translation is CASSLGLGQGNTEAFF.

This clone is a singleton in its sample. Different DNA sequences within this sample yield the same CDR3. The chain carries TRBV2 and TRBJ1-6, with TRBD1 as a possible D gene (5 bases). From germline, CDR1 is SNHLY and CDR2 FYNNEI. This CDR3 has 15 amino acids. V gave up 2 bases and J gave up 5 bases, with 10 bases separating them. Written as DNA, the CDR3 is TGTGCCAGCAGTGAATATCGGGGGGATAATTCACCCCTCCACTTT. This sequence encodes CASSEYRGDNSPLHF.

The chain combines TRBV9 with TRBJ2-3; D is possibly TRBD1 (6 bases). The CDR3 totals 14 residues. Trimming took off 8 bases at V and 2 bases at J, with 15 bases between the two ends. CDR1 and CDR2 from the germline V gene are SGDLS and YYNGEE. CDR3 DNA sequence: TGTGCCAGAGCTCGGGACACCTCCACAGATACGCAGTATTTT. Its protein product is CARARDTSTDTQYF.

The V call is TRBV2, the J call TRBJ1-1, with D uncertain. Trimming removed 5 bases at V and 1 base at J, with 8 bases between. Per germline, CDR1 SNHLY and CDR2 FYNNEI. The CDR3 has 13 residues. CDR3 amino acids: CASSPKENTEAFF. As DNA, the CDR3 is TGTGCCAGCAGTCCTAAAGAGAACACTGAAGCTTTCTTT. Complete variable domain (other parts from reference TRBV2 and TRBJ1-1): EPEVTQTPSHQVTQMGQEVILRCVPISNHLYFYWYRQILGQKVEFLVSFYNNEISEKSEIFDDQFSVERPDGSNFTLKIRSTKLEDSAMYFCASSPKENTEAFFGQGTRLTVV.

This chain links TRBV6-2 or TRBV6-3 with TRBJ1-2, with TRBD1 matching over 7 bases. The germline V gene has CDR1 MNHEY and CDR2 SVGEGT. V dropped 5 bases and J dropped 4; count of bases not matched to a gene: 7. CDR3 length: 14 residues. DNA of the CDR3: TGTGCCAGCAGTCCCTCGGGACAGCCCTATGGCTACACCTTC. Encoded protein: CASSPSGQPYGYTF.

The chain uses TRBV4-3 and TRBJ2-2; 10 nucleotides align to TRBD2. There are 16 residues in the CDR3. The ends lost 4 bases at V and 4 bases at J; junction bases unmatched: 6. CDR1 is LGHNA and CDR2 is YSLEER in the germline V gene. CDR3 bases: TGCGCCAGCAGCCGCTTGACTAGCGGGTTCACCGGGGAGCTGTTTTTT. Residues: CASSRLTSGFTGELFF.

The chain is built from TRBV27 and TRBJ1-1; D unclear. Trimming shortened V by 7 bases and J by 3 bases, and 21 bases separated the two germline ends. This CDR3 comprises 16 residues. In germline, CDR1 is MNHEY, CDR2 SMNVEV (reference sequence). CDR3 nucleotide sequence: TGTGCCAGCAAATGGACCGGGAACCCGACGGACACTGAAGCTTTCTTT. As protein: CASKWTGNPTDTEAFF.

The chain uses TRBV13 and TRBJ2-1; tentatively, D is TRBD1 (7 bases). The CDR3 spans 16 residues. Per germline, CDR1 PRHDT and CDR2 FYEKMQ (reference sequence). V dropped 0 bases and J dropped 8 bases, with 17 bases sitting between them. The CDR3 bases are TGTGCCAGCAGCTTAGGGCGTCGACAGGGAGGCTATGAGCAGTTCTTC. This encodes CASSLGRRQGGYEQFF.

The CDR3, as DNA: TGTGCCAGCAGTCCCCCGGGGAGGGTCGCAGCTTTCTTT. This encodes CASSPPGRVAAFF. This sequence joins TRBV2 and TRBJ1-1; D is ambiguous. Per the germline V gene, CDR1 is SNHLY and CDR2 is FYNNEI. CDR3 size: 13 residues. With 5 bases removed from V and 10 bases from J, the gap between germline ends came to 17 bases. Looking up the rest from reference TRBV2 and TRBJ1-1 gives the full variable domain: EPEVTQTPSHQVTQMGQEVILRCVPISNHLYFYWYRQILGQKVEFLVSFYNNEISEKSEIFDDQFSVERPDGSNFTLKIRSTKLEDSAMYFCASSPPGRVAAFFGQGTRLTVV.

J is TRBJ2-7 and V is TRBV4-1; tentatively, D is TRBD1 (6 bases). This CDR3 is built from 15 residues. Trimming stripped 4 bases from V and 0 bases from J, with 13 bases between. Looked up from germline, CDR1 is MGHRA and CDR2 is YSYEKL. CDR3 region: CASSPGQHYSYEQYF. DNA for the CDR3: TGCGCCAGCAGCCCAGGACAGCACTACTCCTACGAGCAGTACTTC.